Listed below are T cell receptor beta chains from one sample, sequenced in a study of blood T cell repertoires in COVID-19. Data came from immunoSEQ multiplex PCR; TCRdb stores just in-frame clones and leaves some out. The sample yields about 78,000 clones, about 93% seen once. The sequenced sample consisted of peripheral blood. All receptors derive from an elderly woman with acute or convalescent COVID-19. The CDR3 runs from the conserved cysteine through the conserved F or W.

V gene | CDR3 protein
TRBV2 | CASSEAGYGYTF
TRBV5-4 | CASSSKNRGEDEKLFF
TRBV6-5 | CASSYGQGLNTQYF
TRBV15 | CATELAGEETQYF
TRBV20-1 | CSASSGAGNTIYF
TRBV19 | CASSIDRTQGNTIYF
TRBV28 | CASSLPGSPYNEQFF
TRBV5-1 | CASSSGGGVELFF
TRBV19 | CASSIGPFGRGSGNTIYF
TRBV5-1 | CASSGGTSNSYNEQFF
TRBV11-3 | CASSLESSGSFYNEQFF